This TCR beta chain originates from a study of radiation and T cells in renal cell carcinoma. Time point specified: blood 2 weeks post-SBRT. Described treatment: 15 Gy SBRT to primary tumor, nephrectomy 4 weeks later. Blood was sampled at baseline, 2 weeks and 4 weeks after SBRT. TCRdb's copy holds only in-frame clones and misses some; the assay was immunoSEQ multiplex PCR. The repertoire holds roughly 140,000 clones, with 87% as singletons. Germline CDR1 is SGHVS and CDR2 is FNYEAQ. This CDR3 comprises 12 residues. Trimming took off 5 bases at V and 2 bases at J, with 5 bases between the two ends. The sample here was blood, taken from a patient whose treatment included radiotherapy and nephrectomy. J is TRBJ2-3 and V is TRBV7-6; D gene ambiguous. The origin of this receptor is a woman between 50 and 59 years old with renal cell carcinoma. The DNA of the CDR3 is TGTGCCAGCAGCGGTCTCACAGATACGCAGTATTTT. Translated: CASSGLTDTQYF. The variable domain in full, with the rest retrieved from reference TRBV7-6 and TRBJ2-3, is GAGVSQSPRYKVTKRGQDVALRCDPISGHVSLYWYRQALGQGPEFLTYFNYEAQQDKSGLPNDRFSAERPEGSISTLTIQRTEQRDSAMYRCASSGLTDTQYFGPGTRLTVL.